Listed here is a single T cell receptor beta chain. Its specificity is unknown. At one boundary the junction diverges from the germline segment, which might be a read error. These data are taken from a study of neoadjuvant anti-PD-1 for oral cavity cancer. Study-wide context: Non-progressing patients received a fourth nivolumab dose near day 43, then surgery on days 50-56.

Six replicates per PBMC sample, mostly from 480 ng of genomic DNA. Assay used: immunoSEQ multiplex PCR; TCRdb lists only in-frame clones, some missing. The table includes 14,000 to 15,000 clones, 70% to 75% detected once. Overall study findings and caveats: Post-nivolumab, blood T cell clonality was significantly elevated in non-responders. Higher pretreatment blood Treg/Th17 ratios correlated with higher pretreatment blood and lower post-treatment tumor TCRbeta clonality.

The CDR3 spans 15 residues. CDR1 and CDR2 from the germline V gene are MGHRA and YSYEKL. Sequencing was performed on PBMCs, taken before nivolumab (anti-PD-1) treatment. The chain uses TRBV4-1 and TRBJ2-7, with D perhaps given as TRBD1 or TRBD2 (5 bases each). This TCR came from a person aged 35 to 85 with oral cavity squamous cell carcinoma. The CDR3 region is CASSQVPGPIYEQYF. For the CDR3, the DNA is TGCGCCAGCAGTCAAGTTCCGGGACCGATCTACGAGCAGTACTTC.